This T cell receptor beta chain was obtained from a study of blood T cell repertoires in COVID-19. Study overall: PBMCs, B-cell-depleted T cells, or T cells provided the cDNA or gDNA that made up the material.

This CDR3 has 15 amino acids. Looked up from germline, CDR1 is SGHVS and CDR2 is FQNEAQ. V trimming: 3 bases; J trimming: 4 bases; junction bases outside the gene matches: 5. Per the authors' pipeline: How many nucleated cells were present was estimated from reference gene primer amplification. Profiling relied on immunoSEQ multiplex PCR, and the TCRdb table lists in-frame clones only, not all of them. V and J calls and clone size are copied from that table; D and trimming were computed from the DNA. The sample yields 200,000 to 300,000 clones, more than 70% seen once. Sequences were obtained from peripheral blood. The chain employs TRBV7-8 and TRBJ1-3, with TRBD1 matching over 8 bases. The clonotype was recovered from a man older than 75 with acute or convalescent COVID-19. CDR3 nucleotides: TGTGCCAGCAGCTTTTCAGGGGGCACAGGAAACACCATATATTTT. Amino acids: CASSFSGGTGNTIYF.